These 26 T cell receptor beta chains were all obtained from the same sample, sequenced in a study of STAT5B mutations in CD4+ large granular lymphocyte leukemia. Here immunoSEQ multiplex PCR was the method, and the copy in TCRdb shows in-frame clones only, minus some. The table has 5,800 or so clones, less than 80% seen once. Sequencing used PBMCs. The receptors here all came from a woman between 65 and 79 years old with CD4+ T-cell large granular lymphocyte leukemia.

The rearrangement uses TRBV21-1 and TRBJ2-2; the table's D call, TRBD1, has no DNA check behind it. TRBV21-1 represents a pseudogene. The CDR3 extends over 13 amino acids. CDR3 DNA: TGTGCCAGCAGCAAATTAGGGGACGGGGAGCTGTTTTTT. This codes for CASSKLGDGELFF.

This clone appeared once. J is TRBJ2-7 and V is TRBV7-9; D perhaps matches TRBD2 (6 bases). The CDR3 contains 15 residues. Germline V gives CDR1 SEHNR, CDR2 FQNEAQ (reference sequence). Trimming shortened V by 5 bases and J by 3 bases, and 17 bases separated the two germline ends. CDR3 sequence: CASSKRRDSYYEQYF. CDR3 coding DNA: TGTGCCAGCAGCAAACGGCGGGACTCTTACTACGAGCAGTACTTC. The entire variable domain, with the rest obtained from reference TRBV7-9 and TRBJ2-7, is as follows: DTGVSQNPRHKITKRGQNVTFRCDPISEHNRLYWYRQTLGQGPEFLTYFQNEAQLEKSRLLSDRFSAERPKGSFSTLEIQRTEQGDSAMYLCASSKRRDSYYEQYFGPGTRLTVT.

The V call is TRBV7-2, the J call TRBJ2-3; TRBD2 matches 9 bases. Germline V gives CDR1 SGHTA, CDR2 FQGNSA. After removal of 5 bases from V and 3 bases from J, the junction contained 6 bases not matched to a gene. CDR3 size: 15 residues. CDR3 sequence (DNA): TGTGCCAGCAGCCAAGGGACTAGCAGGACAGATACGCAGTATTTT. Amino acids: CASSQGTSRTDTQYF. The full variable domain, completed using reference TRBV7-2 and TRBJ2-3, is GAGVSQSPSNKVTEKGKDVELRCDPISGHTALYWYRQSLGQGLEFLIYFQGNSAPDKSGLPSDRFSAERTGGSVSTLTIQRTQQEDSAVYLCASSQGTSRTDTQYFGPGTRLTVL.

The chain uses TRBV6-6 and TRBJ1-1; D gene uncertain. The germline gives CDR1 MNHNY, CDR2 SVGAGI (reference sequence). Trimming took off 4 bases at V and 3 bases at J, with 9 bases between the two ends. This CDR3 comprises 13 residues. DNA of the CDR3: TGTGCCAGCAGTTTATTACGGGACACTGAAGCTTTCTTT. This codes for CASSLLRDTEAFF.

This sequence joins TRBV29-1 and TRBJ2-5, with D possibly called TRBD1 or TRBD2 (6 bases each). The V and J ends lost 7 bases and 5 bases respectively, with 17 bases between them. The length of the CDR3 is 13 residues. Germline CDR1 SQVTM, CDR2 ANQGSEA. CDR3 residues: CSAGWGARETQYF. DNA for the CDR3: TGCAGCGCAGGGTGGGGGGCACGGGAGACCCAGTACTTC.

DNA of the CDR3: TGCGCCAGCAGCCGCCGGGGACAGGGGGAACGCACAGATACGCAGTATTTT. This sequence encodes CASSRRGQGERTDTQYF. The rearrangement joins TRBV4-3 to TRBJ2-3, with 11 nucleotides matching TRBD1. This CDR3 has 17 residues. V was clipped by 4 bases and J by 1 base; unmatched bases: 7. The germline gives CDR1 LGHNA, CDR2 YSLEER.

J is TRBJ1-1 and V is TRBV7-2, with no clear D. V was cut by 1 base and J by 5 bases, with 8 bases left in between. The CDR3 has 13 amino acids. Per the germline V gene, CDR1 is SGHTA and CDR2 is FQGNSA. The CDR3 is CASSLGARTEAFF. The CDR3 coding sequence is TGTGCCAGCAGCTTAGGGGCCAGGACTGAAGCTTTCTTT. Combining the CDR3 with reference TRBV7-2 and TRBJ1-1 gives the whole variable domain GAGVSQSPSNKVTEKGKDVELRCDPISGHTALYWYRQSLGQGLEFLIYFQGNSAPDKSGLPSDRFSAERTGGSVSTLTIQRTQQEDSAVYLCASSLGARTEAFFGQGTRLTVV.

This clone was found a few times. The chain carries TRBV19 and TRBJ1-4; 8 positions match TRBD1. Germline assignment: CDR1 LNHDA and CDR2 SQIVND (reference sequence). The CDR3 consists of 12 residues. The V gene end was trimmed by 5 bases and the J gene end by 14 bases; junction bases not matched to a gene: 7. CDR3 nucleotide sequence: TGTGCCAGTAGTCCCGGGACAGGTCCGCTGTTTTTT. Its protein is CASSPGTGPLFF. Combining the CDR3 with reference TRBV19 and TRBJ1-4 gives the whole variable domain DGGITQSPKYLFRKEGQNVTLSCEQNLNHDAMYWYRQDPGQGLRLIYYSQIVNDFQKGDIAEGYSVSREKKESFPLTVTSAQKNPTAFYLCASSPGTGPLFFGSGTQLSVL.

The sample holds one count of this clone. The CDR3 sequence is CASIEQGLSNEQFF. CDR3 sequence (DNA): TGTGCCAGCATCGAGCAGGGTTTAAGCAATGAGCAGTTCTTC. The chain employs TRBV6-6 and TRBJ2-1, with TRBD1 as a possible D gene (5 bases). The CDR3 runs 14 residues. The germline V gene encodes CDR1 MNHNY and CDR2 SVGAGI (reference sequence). V was cut by 7 bases and J by 6 bases, with 16 bases left in between.

The chain uses TRBV11-3 and TRBJ1-1; D call uncertain. Germline V gene lookup returns CDR1 SGHNT and CDR2 YENEEA. The CDR3 consists of 13 residues. V lost 1 base, J lost 0 bases, and 3 bases lay in between. CDR3 DNA: TGTGCCAGCAGCTTAGGAGTGAACACTGAAGCTTTCTTT. Protein product: CASSLGVNTEAFF.

The rearrangement uses TRBV7-9 and TRBJ1-5; D not resolved. Trimming removed 9 bases from V and 1 base from J, with 19 bases in between. CDR3 length: 16 residues. Germline values: CDR1 SEHNR, CDR2 FQNEAQ (reference sequence). CDR3 in amino acids: CARKLRIGVSNQPQHF. CDR3 DNA sequence: TGTGCCAGAAAGCTTAGGATCGGAGTAAGCAATCAGCCCCAGCATTTT.

This clone is deemed medium-sized (0.01 to 0.1%). The CDR3 nucleotides are TGTGCCAGCAGTCCCGGGACCCTTAACACCGGGGAGCTGTTTTTT. It is translated as CASSPGTLNTGELFF. V usage is TRBV6-4 and J usage is TRBJ2-2; D is perhaps TRBD1 or TRBD2 (5 bases each). The germline gives CDR1 MRHNA, CDR2 SNTAGT. V lost 5 bases and J 2 bases, leaving 12 bases between the germline ends. This CDR3 comprises 15 residues.

The chain links TRBV7-2 to TRBJ1-3; D remains unclear. Trimming shortened V by 1 base and J by 3 bases, and 1 base separated the two germline ends. Germline V lookup: CDR1 SGHTA, CDR2 FQGNSA. The CDR3 totals 12 residues. Here the CDR3 reads CASSLGGNTIYF. Written as DNA, the CDR3 is TGTGCCAGCAGCTTAGGTGGAAACACCATATATTTT.

This chain uses TRBV29-1 with TRBJ2-7, with 14 bases lining up with TRBD2. The V and J ends lost 5 bases and 3 bases, in that order; junction bases with no gene match: 3. In germline, CDR1 is SQVTM, CDR2 ANQGSEA. This CDR3 comprises 14 residues. The CDR3 spells CSVSGTSGSYEQYF. The CDR3 DNA reads as TGCAGCGTTTCCGGGACTAGCGGGAGCTACGAGCAGTACTTC.

The chain is built from TRBV25-1 and TRBJ2-5; possible D gene TRBD1, 6 bases. The CDR3 has 13 residues. Germline V gives CDR1 MGHDK, CDR2 SYGVNS. V lost 5 bases and J lost 4, with 11 bases in between. In DNA, the CDR3 is TGTGCCAGCAGTAAAAACAGGGTAGAGACCCAGTACTTC. It specifies CASSKNRVETQYF.

This chain's CDR3 is CASTSKRGANQPQHF. The CDR3 nucleotides read TGTGCCAGTACCTCAAAGAGGGGTGCAAATCAGCCCCAGCATTTT. This chain links TRBV19 with TRBJ1-5; the D gene is possibly TRBD1 (5 bases). The ends were cut back, 7 bases at V and 4 bases at J, with 17 bases in the middle. Germline CDR1 reads LNHDA; CDR2 reads SQIVND (reference sequence). This CDR3 has 15 amino acids.

A few counts support this clone. The V gene is TRBV29-1, the J gene TRBJ1-2; no clear D. Germline CDR1 reads SQVTM; CDR2 reads ANQGSEA. The CDR3 totals 13 residues. V was trimmed by 5 bases and J by 2 bases, leaving 12 bases between them. The CDR3 nucleotides read TGCAGCGTTAGAGGAATCAACAACTATGGCTACACCTTC. The encoded protein is CSVRGINNYGYTF.

The chain couples TRBV21-1 to TRBJ1-1. TRBV21-1 is a documented pseudogene. This CDR3 has 16 residues. The CDR3 here is CASSKGWGGSNTEAFF. The CDR3 DNA reads TGTGCCAGCAGCAAAGGATGGGGGGGGTCGAACACTGAAGCTTTCTTT.

The CDR3 loop reads CASSFGSSRRNTIYF. In DNA form, the CDR3 reads TGTGCCAGCAGCTTCGGTAGCAGCCGAAGAAACACCATATATTTT. This chain joins TRBV5-4 and TRBJ1-3; D is unclear. Germline assignment: CDR1 SGHNT and CDR2 YYREEE (reference sequence). V lost 2 bases and J 5 bases, leaving 14 bases between the germline ends. CDR3 size: 15 residues.

The rearrangement links TRBV1 to TRBJ2-3; TRBD2 was called by the table and not checked on the DNA. TRBV1 is marked as a pseudogene. This CDR3 is 17 amino acids long. The CDR3 nucleotides read TGCACCAGCAGCCTCCCGGAGCGGCAGATACTCACAGATACGCAGTATTTT. Translated: CTSSLPERQILTDTQYF.

The V and J genes are TRBV4-3 and TRBJ1-5; unclear D gene. Germline V gene lookup returns CDR1 LGHNA and CDR2 YSLEER. Trimming left V 4 bases short and J 7 bases short, with 11 bases between. The CDR3 totals 13 residues. The CDR3 region is CASSLRVQQPQHF. Here the CDR3 DNA reads TGCGCCAGCAGCCTGAGGGTACAACAGCCCCAGCATTTT.

The chain uses TRBV7-3 and TRBJ2-6, with a tentative D call TRBD1 (7 bases). This CDR3 has 18 residues. Germline CDR1 is SGHTA and CDR2 is FQGTGA. Trimming took 5 bases from V and 2 from J, leaving 19 bases between them. The CDR3 DNA sequence: TGTGCCAGCAGCCCCCTCCAGGGGGAGGCAGCTGGGGCCAACGTCCTGACTTTC. This sequence encodes CASSPLQGEAAGANVLTF. The full variable domain, completed using reference TRBV7-3 and TRBJ2-6, is GAGVSQTPSNKVTEKGKYVELRCDPISGHTALYWYRQSLGQGPEFLIYFQGTGAADDSGLPNDRFFAVRPEGSVSTLKIQRTERGDSAVYLCASSPLQGEAAGANVLTFGAGSRLTVL.

The chain couples TRBV5-1 to TRBJ2-1; 7 positions agree with TRBD2. V was clipped by 3 bases and J by 6 bases; unmatched bases: 6. This CDR3 is built from 14 residues. CDR1 and CDR2 from the germline V gene are SGHRS and YFSETQ. The CDR3 loop is CASSWGTTVNEQFF. The CDR3 nucleotides are TGCGCCAGCAGCTGGGGGACTACCGTCAATGAGCAGTTCTTC.

J is TRBJ2-3 and V is TRBV19; no clear D. The CDR3 length is 15 residues. Germline V lookup: CDR1 LNHDA, CDR2 SQIVND (reference sequence). The V and J ends lost 2 bases and 0 bases respectively, with 9 bases between them. The CDR3 reads CASSIMTPSTDTQYF. The CDR3 DNA sequence: TGTGCCAGTAGTATAATGACACCCAGCACAGATACGCAGTATTTT.

The gene calls are TRBV19 and TRBJ2-4; maybe TRBD1 (6 bases). The CDR3 has 14 residues. Looked up from germline, CDR1 is LNHDA and CDR2 is SQIVND (reference sequence). V gave up 10 bases and J gave up 6 bases, with 19 bases separating them. CDR3 region: CATTNPGDRNIQYF. The CDR3 nucleotides read TGTGCCACTACAAATCCAGGGGACCGAAACATTCAGTACTTC.

The chain's CDR3 is CASTSDLYGYTF. The CDR3 DNA reads TGTGCCAGCACCTCGGACCTCTATGGCTACACCTTC. V and J are TRBV25-1 and TRBJ1-2; D unclear. The germline V and J ends were trimmed by 7 bases and 4 bases, with 10 bases remaining between them. CDR1 and CDR2 (germline): MGHDK, SYGVNS. CDR3 length: 12 residues.